This T cell receptor (beta chain) comes out of a study of T cells in localized non-small cell lung cancer. The study, taken as a whole, reports: A median of roughly 50 of the top 100 tumor clones appeared in adjacent lung, which was paired and uninvolved. Heterogeneity remains possible because sequencing was limited to only one tumor region.

Assay used: immunoSEQ multiplex PCR; TCRdb lists only in-frame clones, some missing. This sample has about 34,000 clones; approximately 94% occur once, and the top ten carry roughly 0.73%. V dropped 0 bases and J dropped 6; count of bases not matched to a gene: 8. Germline V gene lookup returns CDR1 SGHTS and CDR2 YDEGEE. The CDR3 is made up of 15 amino acids. With regard to this clone: The antigen remains undetermined.

The receptor was isolated from a woman aged 35 to 70 with stage I lung adenocarcinoma. This sequence joins TRBV5-8 and TRBJ2-7; 8 nucleotides align to TRBD2. This specimen consisted of peripheral blood, obtained before any cancer treatment. This chain's CDR3 is CASSLVVRREVEQYF. Written as DNA, the CDR3 is TGTGCCAGCAGCTTGGTCGTACGGCGGGAGGTCGAGCAGTACTTC. The full variable domain, with the rest looked up from reference TRBV5-8 and TRBJ2-7, is EAGVTQSPTHLIKTRGQQATLRCSPISGHTSVYWYQQALGLGLQFLLWYDEGEERNRGNFPPRFSGRQFPNYSSELNVNALELEDSALYLCASSLVVRREVEQYFGPGTRLTVT.